This entry concerns a single T cell receptor (beta chain). V shed 2 bases and J shed 6 bases, with 13 bases lying between them. The length of the CDR3 is 14 residues. Per germline, CDR1 KGHSH and CDR2 LQKENI. This record belongs to a study of blood T cell repertoires in COVID-19. On the study more broadly: Whether acute or convalescent, the COVID-19 samples came from the United States, Italy and Spain. The cDNA or gDNA used as material had been derived from T cells, B-cell-depleted T cells, or PBMCs.

The protocol was immunoSEQ multiplex PCR, while the TCRdb copy is restricted to in-frame clones and leaves out a portion. This table has 200,000 to 250,000 clones, approximately 83% appearing once. Which cohort a participant joined came from the clinical history participants gave. Recovered status applied to Cohort 3 donors who had two consecutive negative PCRs. It also applied to those with clearance or with symptom resolution. The sample consisted of PBMCs or T cells enriched from blood (not recorded which). The TCR sequence derives from a woman aged 60-75 years who had recovered from COVID-19. V gene TRBV18 combines with J gene TRBJ1-2; D might be TRBD1 (5 bases). The CDR3 here is CASSPSTKGDGYTF. The CDR3 DNA is TGTGCCAGCTCACCATCAACGAAAGGGGATGGCTACACCTTC.